The clone carrying this T cell receptor beta chain appeared a single time. Other DNA sequences from this sample encode an identical CDR3 as well. This specimen comes from a study of cytomegalovirus exposure and HLA in healthy donors. The table came from immunoSEQ multiplex PCR; TCRdb's copy has only in-frame clones and leaves some out. The sample holds over 150,000 clones, around 81% seen once. The receptor comes from a woman younger than 35 in good health and CMV-seropositive. Input material: PBMCs.

Written as DNA, the CDR3 is TGTGCCAGCAGTGATCGAGAGACCCAGTACTTC. It encodes CASSDRETQYF. The chain couples TRBV2 to TRBJ2-5; D not certain. From germline, CDR1 is SNHLY and CDR2 FYNNEI. CDR3 length equals 11 residues. V lost 3 bases to trimming and J lost 4 bases, with 3 bases between them.